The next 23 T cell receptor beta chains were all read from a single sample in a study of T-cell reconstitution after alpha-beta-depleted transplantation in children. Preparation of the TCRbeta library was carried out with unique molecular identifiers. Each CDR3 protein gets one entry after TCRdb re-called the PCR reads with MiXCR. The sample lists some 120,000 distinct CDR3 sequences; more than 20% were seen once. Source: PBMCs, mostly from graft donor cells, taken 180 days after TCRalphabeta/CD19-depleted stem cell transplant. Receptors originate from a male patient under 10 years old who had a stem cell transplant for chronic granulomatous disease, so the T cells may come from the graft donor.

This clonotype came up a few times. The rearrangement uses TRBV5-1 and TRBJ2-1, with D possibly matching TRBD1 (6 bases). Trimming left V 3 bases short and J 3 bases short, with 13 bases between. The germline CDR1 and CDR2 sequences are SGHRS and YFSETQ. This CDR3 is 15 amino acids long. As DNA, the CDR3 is TGCGCCAGCAGCTCTTCCGGGACAAACTACAATGAGCAGTTCTTC. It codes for CASSSSGTNYNEQFF.

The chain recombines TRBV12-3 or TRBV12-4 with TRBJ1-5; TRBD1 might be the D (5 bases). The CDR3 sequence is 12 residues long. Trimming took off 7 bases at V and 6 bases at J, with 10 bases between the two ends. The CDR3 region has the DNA TGTGCCAGCACTGGGGGAGGTCAGCCCCAGCATTTT. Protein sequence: CASTGGGQPQHF.

The CDR3 region has the DNA TGTGCCAGCAACTTAGGAGACACGATGAACACTGAAGCTTTCTTT. Its translation is CASNLGDTMNTEAFF. The chain employs TRBV28 and TRBJ1-1; no clear D gene. The germline gives CDR1 MDHEN, CDR2 SYDVKM. V lost 7 bases, J lost 0 bases, and 15 bases lay in between. The CDR3 is 15 amino acids.

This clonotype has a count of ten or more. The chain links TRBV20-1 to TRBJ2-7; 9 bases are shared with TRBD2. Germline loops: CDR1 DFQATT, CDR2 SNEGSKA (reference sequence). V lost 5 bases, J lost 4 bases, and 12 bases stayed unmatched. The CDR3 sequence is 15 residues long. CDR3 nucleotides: TGCAGTGCTCCTAAAGGGGCGGGAGGGCCTTACGAGCAGTACTTC. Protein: CSAPKGAGGPYEQYF.

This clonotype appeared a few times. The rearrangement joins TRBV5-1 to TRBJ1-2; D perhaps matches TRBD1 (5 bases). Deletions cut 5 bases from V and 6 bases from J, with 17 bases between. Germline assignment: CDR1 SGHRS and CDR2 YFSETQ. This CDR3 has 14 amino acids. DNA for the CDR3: TGCGCCAGCAGTGAGACTGACAGCCCCAATGGCTACACCTTC. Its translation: CASSETDSPNGYTF.

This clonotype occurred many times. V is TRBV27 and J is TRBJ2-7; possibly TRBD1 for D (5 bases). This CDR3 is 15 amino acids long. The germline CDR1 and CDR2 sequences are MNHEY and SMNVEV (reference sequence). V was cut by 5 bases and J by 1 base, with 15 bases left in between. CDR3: CASSHYMGPSYEQYF. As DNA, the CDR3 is TGTGCCAGCAGTCACTACATGGGGCCGTCCTACGAGCAGTACTTC.

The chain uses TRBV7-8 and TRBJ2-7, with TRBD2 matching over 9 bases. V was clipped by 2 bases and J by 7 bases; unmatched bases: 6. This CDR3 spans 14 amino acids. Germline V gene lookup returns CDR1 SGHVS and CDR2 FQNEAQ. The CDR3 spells CASSLSREGLEQYF. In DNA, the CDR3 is TGTGCCAGCAGCTTATCGCGGGAGGGCCTGGAGCAGTACTTC.

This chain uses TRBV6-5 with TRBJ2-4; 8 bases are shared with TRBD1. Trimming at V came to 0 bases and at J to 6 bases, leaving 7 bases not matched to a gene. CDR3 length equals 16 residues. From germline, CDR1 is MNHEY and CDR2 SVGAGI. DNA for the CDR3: TGTGCCAGCAGTTACTCGACTGGACAGGGTGGAAACATTCAGTACTTC. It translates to CASSYSTGQGGNIQYF.

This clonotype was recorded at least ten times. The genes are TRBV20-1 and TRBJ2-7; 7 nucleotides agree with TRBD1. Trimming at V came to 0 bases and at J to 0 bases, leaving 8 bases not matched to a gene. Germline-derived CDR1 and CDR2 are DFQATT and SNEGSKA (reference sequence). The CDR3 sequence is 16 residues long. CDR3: CSARDLIGTDSYEQYF. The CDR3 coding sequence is TGCAGTGCTAGAGATCTTATCGGGACAGACTCCTACGAGCAGTACTTC.

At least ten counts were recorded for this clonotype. The CDR3 sequence: CASSFSLAGPTDTQYF. Here the CDR3 DNA reads TGTGCCAGCAGCTTTAGTCTAGCGGGACCCACAGATACGCAGTATTTT. This sequence joins TRBV7-2 and TRBJ2-3; 9 bases are a match to TRBD2. The CDR3 contains 16 residues. V dropped 3 bases and J dropped 2; count of bases not matched to a gene: 6. Germline V gene lookup returns CDR1 SGHTA and CDR2 FQGNSA. The full variable domain, completed using reference TRBV7-2 and TRBJ2-3, is GAGVSQSPSNKVTEKGKDVELRCDPISGHTALYWYRQSLGQGLEFLIYFQGNSAPDKSGLPSDRFSAERTGGSVSTLTIQRTQQEDSAVYLCASSFSLAGPTDTQYFGPGTRLTVL.

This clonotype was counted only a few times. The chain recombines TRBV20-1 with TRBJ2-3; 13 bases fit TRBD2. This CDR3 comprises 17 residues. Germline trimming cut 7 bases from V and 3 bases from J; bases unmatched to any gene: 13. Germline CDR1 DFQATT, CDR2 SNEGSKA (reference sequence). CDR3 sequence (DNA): TGCAGTGTCATGACTCGGCGACTAGCGGGAGGAACAGATACGCAGTATTTT. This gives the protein CSVMTRRLAGGTDTQYF.

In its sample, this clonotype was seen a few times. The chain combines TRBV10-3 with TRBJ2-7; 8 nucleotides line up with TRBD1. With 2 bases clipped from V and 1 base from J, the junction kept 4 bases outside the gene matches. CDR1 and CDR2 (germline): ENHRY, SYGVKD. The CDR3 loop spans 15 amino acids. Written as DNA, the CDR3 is TGTGCCATCAGTGAGGGACAGGGACCATCCTACGAGCAGTACTTC. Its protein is CAISEGQGPSYEQYF.

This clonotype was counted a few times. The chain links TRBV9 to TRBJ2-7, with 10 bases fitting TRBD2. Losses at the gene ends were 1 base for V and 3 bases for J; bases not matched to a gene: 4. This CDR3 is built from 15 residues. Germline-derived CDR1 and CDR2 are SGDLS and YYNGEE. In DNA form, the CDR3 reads TGTGCCAGCAGCGTAACTAGCGGGGCCAACTACGAGCAGTACTTC. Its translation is CASSVTSGANYEQYF.

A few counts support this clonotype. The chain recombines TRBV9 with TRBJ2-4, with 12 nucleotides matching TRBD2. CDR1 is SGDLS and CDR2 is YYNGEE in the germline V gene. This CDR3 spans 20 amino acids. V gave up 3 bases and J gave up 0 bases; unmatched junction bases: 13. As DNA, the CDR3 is TGTGCCAGCAGCGATGCTAGCGGGGGGGCGACGGTACTAGCCAAAAACATTCAGTACTTC. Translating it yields CASSDASGGATVLAKNIQYF.

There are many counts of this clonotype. DNA of the CDR3: TGCAGCCCCAAGGGACGCTTACAAGAGACCCAGTACTTC. Its translation is CSPKGRLQETQYF. The rearrangement links TRBV20-1 to TRBJ2-5; D is possibly TRBD1 or TRBD2 (5 bases each). CDR1 and CDR2 from the germline V gene are DFQATT and SNEGSKA (reference sequence). This CDR3 region has 13 residues.

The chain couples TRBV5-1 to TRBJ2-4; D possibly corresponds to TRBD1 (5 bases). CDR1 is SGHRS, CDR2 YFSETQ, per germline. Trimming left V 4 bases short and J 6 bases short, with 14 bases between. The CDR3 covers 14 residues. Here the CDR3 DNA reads TGCGCCAGCAGCCCCTTCGCAGGGTTAAACATTCAGTACTTC. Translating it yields CASSPFAGLNIQYF.

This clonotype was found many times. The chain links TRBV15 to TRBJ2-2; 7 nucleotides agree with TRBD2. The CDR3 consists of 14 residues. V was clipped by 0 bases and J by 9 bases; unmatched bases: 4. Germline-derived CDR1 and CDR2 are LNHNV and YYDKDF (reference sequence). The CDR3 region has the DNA TGTGCCACCAGCAGAGATCTCGGGAGGCGGGAGCTGTTTTTT. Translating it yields CATSRDLGRRELFF.

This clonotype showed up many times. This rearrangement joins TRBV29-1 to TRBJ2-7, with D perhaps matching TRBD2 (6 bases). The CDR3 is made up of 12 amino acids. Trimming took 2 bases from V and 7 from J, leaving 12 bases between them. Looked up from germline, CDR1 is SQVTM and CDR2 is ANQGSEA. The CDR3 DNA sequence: TGCAGCGTTGAACGGAGGGTGGGAGAGCAGTACTTC. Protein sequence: CSVERRVGEQYF.

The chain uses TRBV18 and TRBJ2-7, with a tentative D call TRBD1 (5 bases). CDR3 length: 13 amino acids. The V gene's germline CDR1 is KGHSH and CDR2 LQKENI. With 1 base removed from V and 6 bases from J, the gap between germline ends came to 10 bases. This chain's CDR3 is CASSPQGSLEQYF. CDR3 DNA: TGTGCCAGCTCACCACAGGGGTCCCTCGAGCAGTACTTC.

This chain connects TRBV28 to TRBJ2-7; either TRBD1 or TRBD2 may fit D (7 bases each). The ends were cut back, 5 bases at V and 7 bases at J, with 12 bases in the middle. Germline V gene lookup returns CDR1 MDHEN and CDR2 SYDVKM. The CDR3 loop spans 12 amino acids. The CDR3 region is CASSVRGGEQYF. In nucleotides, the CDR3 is TGTGCCAGCAGTGTCAGGGGGGGAGAGCAGTACTTC.

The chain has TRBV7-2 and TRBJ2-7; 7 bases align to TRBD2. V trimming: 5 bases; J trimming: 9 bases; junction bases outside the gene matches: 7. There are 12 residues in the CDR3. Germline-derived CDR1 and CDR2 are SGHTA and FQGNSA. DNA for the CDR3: TGTGCCAGCAGCCTCCCGGGGAGGGGGCAGTACTTC. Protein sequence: CASSLPGRGQYF.

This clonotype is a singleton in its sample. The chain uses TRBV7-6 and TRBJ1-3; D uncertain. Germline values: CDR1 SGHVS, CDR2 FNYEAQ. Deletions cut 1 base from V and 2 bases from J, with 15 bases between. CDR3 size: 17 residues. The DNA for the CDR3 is TGTGCCAGCAGCTTAGGCCTTTTCAAGGTGGCTGGAAACACCATATATTTT. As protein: CASSLGLFKVAGNTIYF.

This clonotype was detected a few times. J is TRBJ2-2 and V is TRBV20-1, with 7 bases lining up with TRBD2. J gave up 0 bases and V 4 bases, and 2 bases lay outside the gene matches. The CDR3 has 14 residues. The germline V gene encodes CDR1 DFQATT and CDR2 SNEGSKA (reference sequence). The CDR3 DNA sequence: TGCAGTGCTACAGGACTAGCGAACACCGGGGAGCTGTTTTTT. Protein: CSATGLANTGELFF.